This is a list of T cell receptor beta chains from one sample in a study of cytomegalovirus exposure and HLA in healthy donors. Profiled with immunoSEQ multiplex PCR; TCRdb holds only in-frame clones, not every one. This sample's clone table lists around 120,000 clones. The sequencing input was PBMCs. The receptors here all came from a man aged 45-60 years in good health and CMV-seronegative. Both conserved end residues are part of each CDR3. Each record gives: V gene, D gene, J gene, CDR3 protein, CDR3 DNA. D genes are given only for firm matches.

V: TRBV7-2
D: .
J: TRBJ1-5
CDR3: CASSLAPGSNQPQHF
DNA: TGTGCCAGCAGCTTAGCGCCAGGGAGCAATCAGCCCCAGCATTTT

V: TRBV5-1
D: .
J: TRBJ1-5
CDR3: CASSLDGQSNQPQHF
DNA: TGCGCCAGCAGCTTGGATGGGCAAAGCAATCAGCCCCAGCATTTT

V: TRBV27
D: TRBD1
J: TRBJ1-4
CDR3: CASSLSGGQGNEKLFF
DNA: TGTGCCAGCAGTTTATCCGGGGGACAGGGGAATGAAAAACTGTTTTTT

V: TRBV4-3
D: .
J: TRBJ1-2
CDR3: CASSQDRNGLGYTF
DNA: TGCGCCAGCAGCCAAGATAGAAATGGGCTAGGCTACACCTTC

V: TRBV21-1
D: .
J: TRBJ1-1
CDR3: CASSKARSGAEAFF
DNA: TGTGCCAGCAGCAAAGCCCGTAGCGGAGCTGAAGCTTTCTTT

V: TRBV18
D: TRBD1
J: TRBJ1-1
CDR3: CASAPTGGARDTEAFF
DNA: TGTGCCAGCGCACCGACAGGGGGCGCTAGGGACACTGAAGCTTTCTTT

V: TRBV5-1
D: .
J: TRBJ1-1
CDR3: CASSPQGNTEAFF
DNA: TGCGCCAGCAGCCCTCAGGGAAACACTGAAGCTTTCTTT

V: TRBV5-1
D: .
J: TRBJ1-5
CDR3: CASSLGAGMNQPQHF
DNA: TGCGCCAGCAGCTTGGGTGCAGGGATGAATCAGCCCCAGCATTTT

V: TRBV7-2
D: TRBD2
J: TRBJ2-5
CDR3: CASSLSLAGGQETQYF
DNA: TGTGCCAGCAGCTTATCGCTAGCGGGGGGGCAAGAGACCCAGTACTTC

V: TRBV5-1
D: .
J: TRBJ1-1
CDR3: CASSLQDGESTEAFF
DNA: TGCGCCAGCAGCTTGCAAGATGGAGAGTCCACTGAAGCTTTCTTT

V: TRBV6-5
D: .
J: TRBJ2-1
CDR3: CASRPAGGSNEQFF
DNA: TGTGCCAGCAGACCTGCAGGGGGGTCCAATGAGCAGTTCTTC

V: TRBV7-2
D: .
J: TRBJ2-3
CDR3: CASSVQSKRTDTQYF
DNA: TGTGCCAGCAGCGTCCAGTCAAAACGCACAGATACGCAGTATTTT

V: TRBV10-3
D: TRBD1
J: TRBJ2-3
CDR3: CATAGTAVTDTQYF
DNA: TGTGCCACTGCCGGGACAGCAGTGACAGATACGCAGTATTTT

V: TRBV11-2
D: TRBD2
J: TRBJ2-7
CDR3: CASSLRGGSPSYEQYF
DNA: TGTGCCAGCAGCTTACGAGGCGGGAGTCCTTCCTACGAGCAGTACTTC

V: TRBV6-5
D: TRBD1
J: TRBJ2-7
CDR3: CASSPTGTGLYEQYF
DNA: TGTGCCAGCAGTCCCACCGGGACAGGACTTTACGAGCAGTACTTC

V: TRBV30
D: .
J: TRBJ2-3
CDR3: CAWSDTGDPQYF
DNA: TGTGCCTGGAGTGATACCGGGGATCCGCAGTATTTT

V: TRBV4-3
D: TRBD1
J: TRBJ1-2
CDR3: CASSQAKGGGNYGYTF
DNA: TGCGCCAGCAGCCAAGCGAAAGGGGGCGGTAACTATGGCTACACCTTC

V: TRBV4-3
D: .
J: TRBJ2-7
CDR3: CASSQEEAAYEQYF
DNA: TGCGCCAGCAGCCAAGAAGAAGCTGCCTACGAGCAGTACTTC

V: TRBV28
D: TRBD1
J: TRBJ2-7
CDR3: CASSGQGSSYEQYF
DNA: TGTGCCAGCAGTGGACAGGGGAGCTCCTACGAGCAGTACTTC

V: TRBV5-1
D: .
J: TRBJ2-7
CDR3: CASSWAGTAPYEQYF
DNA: TGCGCCAGCAGCTGGGCCGGGACTGCCCCCTACGAGCAGTACTTC

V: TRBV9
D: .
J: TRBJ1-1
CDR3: CASSVDRANTEAFF
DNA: TGTGCCAGCAGCGTAGACAGAGCGAACACTGAAGCTTTCTTT

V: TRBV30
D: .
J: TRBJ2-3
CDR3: CAWNPRDITDTQYF
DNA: TGTGCCTGGAACCCCCGGGACATTACAGATACGCAGTATTTT

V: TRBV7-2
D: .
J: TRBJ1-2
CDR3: CASSRDTYGYTF
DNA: TGTGCCAGCAGCAGGGACACCTATGGCTACACCTTC

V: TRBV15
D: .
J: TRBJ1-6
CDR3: CATSRDPGRDNSPLHF
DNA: TGTGCCACCAGCAGAGATCCCGGCAGGGATAATTCACCCCTCCACTTT

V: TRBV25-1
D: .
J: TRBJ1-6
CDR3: CASRETGPYNSPLHF
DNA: TGTGCCAGCAGAGAGACAGGTCCCTATAATTCACCCCTCCACTTT

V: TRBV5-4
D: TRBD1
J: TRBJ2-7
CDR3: CASSQGGAFAYEQYF
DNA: TGTGCCAGCAGCCAAGGGGGCGCATTTGCCTACGAGCAGTACTTC

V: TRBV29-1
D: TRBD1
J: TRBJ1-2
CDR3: CSAGTDYGYTF
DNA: TGCAGCGCTGGGACAGACTATGGCTACACCTTC

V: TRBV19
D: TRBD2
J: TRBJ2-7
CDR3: CASSKGTSVIYEQYF
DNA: TGTGCCAGTAGTAAAGGAACTAGCGTAATCTACGAGCAGTACTTC

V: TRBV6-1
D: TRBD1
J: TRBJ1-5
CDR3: CASIDRDRGGNQPQHF
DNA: TGTGCCAGCATTGACCGGGACAGGGGAGGCAATCAGCCCCAGCATTTT

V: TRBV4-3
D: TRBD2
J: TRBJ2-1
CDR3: CASSQAGLAGGPEYNEQFF
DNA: TGCGCCAGCAGCCAAGCGGGACTAGCGGGAGGTCCCGAATACAATGAGCAGTTCTTC

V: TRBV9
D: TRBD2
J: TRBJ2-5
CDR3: CASSTGLGEETQYF
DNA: TGTGCCAGCAGCACGGGACTAGGAGAAGAGACCCAGTACTTC

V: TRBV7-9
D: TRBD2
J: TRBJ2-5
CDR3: CASSLGTSGSQETQYF
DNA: TGTGCCAGCAGCTTAGGGACTAGCGGGAGCCAAGAGACCCAGTACTTC

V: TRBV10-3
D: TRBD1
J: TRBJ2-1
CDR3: CAIRGTGDYNEQFF
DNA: TGTGCCATCAGGGGGACAGGGGACTACAATGAGCAGTTCTTC

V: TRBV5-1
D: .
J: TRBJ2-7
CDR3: CASSFRGGQGRNEQYF
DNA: TGCGCCAGCAGCTTCCGGGGGGGACAGGGAAGGAACGAGCAGTACTTC

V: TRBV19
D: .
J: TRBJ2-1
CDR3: CASSIVSRGSYNEQFF
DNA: TGTGCCAGTAGTATTGTATCTAGAGGCTCCTACAATGAGCAGTTCTTC

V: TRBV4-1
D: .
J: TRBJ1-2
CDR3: CASSQDGQGANYGYTF
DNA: TGCGCCAGCAGCCAAGATGGGCAGGGTGCTAACTATGGCTACACCTTC

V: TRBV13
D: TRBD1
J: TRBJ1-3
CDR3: CASSYGQGLSGNTIYF
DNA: TGTGCCAGCAGCTATGGACAGGGTCTCTCTGGAAACACCATATATTTT

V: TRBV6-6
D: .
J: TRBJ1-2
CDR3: CASLEGQNYGYTF
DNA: TGTGCCAGCCTAGAAGGACAGAACTATGGCTACACCTTC

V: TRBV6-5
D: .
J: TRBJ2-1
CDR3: CASSYSGGSSYNEQFF
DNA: TGTGCCAGCAGTTACTCTGGGGGGAGCTCCTACAATGAGCAGTTCTTC

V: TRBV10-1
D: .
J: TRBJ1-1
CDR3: CASSEYKQTEAFF
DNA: TGCGCCAGCAGTGAGTACAAACAAACTGAAGCTTTCTTT

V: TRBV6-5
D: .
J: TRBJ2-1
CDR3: CASRTDTSYNEQFF
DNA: TGTGCCAGCAGGACAGACACATCCTACAATGAGCAGTTCTTC

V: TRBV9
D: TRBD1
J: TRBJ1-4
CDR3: CASSPRAGQGARANEKLFF
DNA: TGTGCCAGCAGCCCGAGAGCGGGACAGGGGGCGCGGGCTAATGAAAAACTGTTTTTT

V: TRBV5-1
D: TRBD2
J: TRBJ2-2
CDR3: CASSLAPLASGSTGELFF
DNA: TGCGCCAGCAGCTTGGCCCCACTGGCTAGCGGGAGTACCGGGGAGCTGTTTTTT

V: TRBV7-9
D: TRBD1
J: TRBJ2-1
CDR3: CASSFDRGPYNEQFF
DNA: TGTGCCAGCAGCTTTGACAGGGGGCCTTACAATGAGCAGTTCTTC

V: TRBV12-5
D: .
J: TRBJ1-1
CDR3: CASARGSTEAFF
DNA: TGTGCTAGTGCCCGCGGGAGCACTGAAGCTTTCTTT

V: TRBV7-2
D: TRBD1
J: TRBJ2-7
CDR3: CASSLGQGELPYEQYF
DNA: TGTGCCAGCAGTCTAGGACAGGGAGAATTGCCCTACGAGCAGTACTTC

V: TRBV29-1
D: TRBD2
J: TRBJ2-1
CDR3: CSVEVLTSGSGNEQFF
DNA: TGCAGCGTTGAAGTTCTGACTAGCGGGAGCGGCAATGAGCAGTTCTTC

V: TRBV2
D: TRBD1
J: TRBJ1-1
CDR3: CASSPLMTGKAFF
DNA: TGTGCCAGCAGTCCTTTAATGACAGGGAAAGCTTTCTTT

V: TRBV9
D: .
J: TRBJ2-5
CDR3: CASSVAGASQETQYF
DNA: TGTGCCAGCAGCGTAGCGGGAGCCTCCCAAGAGACCCAGTACTTC

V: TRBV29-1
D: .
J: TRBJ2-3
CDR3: CSVVDIADTQYF
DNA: TGCAGCGTAGTTGATATTGCGGATACGCAGTATTTT

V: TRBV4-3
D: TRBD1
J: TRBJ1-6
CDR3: CASSLRSGTGDSPLHF
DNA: TGCGCCAGCAGCCTACGATCCGGGACAGGGGATTCACCCCTCCACTTT

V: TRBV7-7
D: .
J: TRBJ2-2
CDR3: CASSSSPSRELFF
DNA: TGTGCTAGCAGCTCAAGCCCCTCGAGGGAGCTGTTTTTT

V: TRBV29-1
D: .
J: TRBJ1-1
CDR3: CSVVMNTEAFF
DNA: TGCAGCGTCGTTATGAACACTGAAGCTTTCTTT